This TCR beta chain was identified in a study of blood T cell repertoires in COVID-19. For the study at large: The origin of the acute and convalescent COVID-19 samples was the United States, Italy and Spain. The cDNA or gDNA used as material had been derived from T cells, B-cell-depleted T cells, or PBMCs.

CDR1 is SGHDT and CDR2 is YYEEEE in the germline V gene. The V end lost 3 bases, the J end lost 6 bases, and 15 bases lay between the germline ends. The CDR3 sequence is 15 residues long. Under the authors' procedure: Cell counts per sample came from amplifying reference gene primers. Produced via immunoSEQ multiplex PCR; TCRdb's table is partial and in-frame only. V and J calls and clone size are copied from that table; D and trimming were computed from the DNA. The data contain fewer than 350,000 clones, about four fifths of them singletons. Material: peripheral blood. The chain employs TRBV5-6 and TRBJ2-2; D is perhaps TRBD1 (5 bases). The source of this sequence is a woman aged 60-75 years with active or convalescent COVID-19. The CDR3 reads CASSYSGLGPGELFF. DNA for the CDR3: TGTGCCAGCAGCTATTCAGGGCTGGGCCCCGGGGAGCTGTTTTTT.